This T cell receptor (beta chain) was sequenced in a study of OX40 agonist ivuxolimab in advanced cancers. Study-level results: Researchers report that CD8+ T cells had, on average, more expanded clones than CD4+.

The repertoire was sequenced with immunoSEQ multiplex PCR; TCRdb's copy has only in-frame clones and lacks some. Of tens of thousands of clones in the sample, 90% are singletons; the top ten hold approximately 0.7%. Notes on this clone: Antigen specificity is unknown.

Germline trimming cut 2 bases from V and 9 bases from J; bases unmatched to any gene: 10. The CDR3 sequence is 15 residues long. Germline V gene sequence: CDR1 SGHDT, CDR2 YYEEEE. The chain is built from TRBV5-6 and TRBJ2-4; 8 bases map to TRBD2. The sequence derives from an adult with an advanced solid tumor such as melanoma, head and neck, liver or kidney cancer. The sample was CD4+ or CD8+ T cells sorted from blood, taken in a trial of the OX40 agonist ivuxolimab. The CDR3 spells CASSFTSGTRIIQYF. CDR3 in DNA: TGTGCCAGCAGCTTCACCTCCGGGACTAGAATCATTCAGTACTTC.